The sequence of this T cell receptor (beta chain) was determined in a study of low-dose radiotherapy and immunotherapy resistance in tumors. Whole-study context: For Cohort 1, fractions of 0.5 Gy were given every 2 weeks, reaching 6.5 Gy overall. Each patient took aspirin at a dose of 300 mg by mouth once daily over the course of four cycles, with dosing beginning on cycle 1 day 1. On an every-two-weeks schedule, patients received intravenous nivolumab 240 mg, along with ipilimumab 1 mg/kg every six weeks.

Time point specified: before trial treatment. Donors received nivolumab, ipilimumab, aspirin, low-dose cyclophosphamide and low-dose radiotherapy. Primers used for first-strand cDNA, a TRAV- and TRBV-specific set, covered both alpha and beta chains. TCRs were amplified for roughly 20 PCR cycles with a constant-region primer and V-primer adapter. TCRdb re-derived calls from the reads in MiXCR, one entry per CDR3 protein. This sample has roughly 76,000 distinct CDR3 sequences, with approximately 20% found just once. CDR3 length: 15 residues. The germline CDR1 and CDR2 sequences are SGHRS and YFSETQ. V was trimmed by 2 bases and J by 2 bases, leaving 12 bases between them. This clonotype was detected a few times.

V usage is TRBV5-1 and J usage is TRBJ2-3, with D unresolved. The specimen comprised PBMCs, sampled before treatment. The receptor's source is a male donor with prostate cancer. This CDR3 is CASSFEQRATDTQYF. Here the CDR3 DNA reads TGCGCCAGCAGCTTCGAACAGCGAGCCACAGATACGCAGTATTTT. The full variable domain, rest sourced from reference TRBV5-1 and TRBJ2-3, is KAGVTQTPRYLIKTRGQQVTLSCSPISGHRSVSWYQQTPGQGLQFLFEYFSETQRNKGNFPGRFSGRQFSNSRSEMNVSTLELGDSALYLCASSFEQRATDTQYFGPGTRLTVL.